These 24 T cell receptor beta chains were all obtained from the same sample, sequenced in a study of shared clonotypes between healthy human individuals. TCRdb keeps only in-frame clones here, not all; method: immunoSEQ multiplex PCR. The sample lists approximately 1,500,000 clones, 98% occurring once. The sequencing input was naive CD4+ T cells sorted from blood. The subset was: CD45RA+ positively selected. The receptors shown here come from a man aged 25 to 40 in good health.

This clone showed up just once. V usage is TRBV19 and J usage is TRBJ2-3, with a possible D match to TRBD2 (5 bases). The germline V gene has CDR1 LNHDA and CDR2 SQIVND (reference sequence). CDR3 length: 16 amino acids. Trimming shortened V by 6 bases and J by 1 base, and 17 bases separated the two germline ends. The chain's CDR3 is CASSLEGGLGTDTQYF. DNA of the CDR3: TGTGCCAGTAGCCTCGAGGGTGGGCTAGGCACAGATACGCAGTATTTT.

The chain employs TRBV5-1 and TRBJ2-3; 9 bases map to TRBD1. This CDR3 region has 15 residues. The germline CDR1 and CDR2 sequences are SGHRS and YFSETQ. Unmatched junction bases numbered 4, after V lost 4 bases and J lost 1 base. The CDR3 DNA reads TGCGCCAGCAGCCACAGGGGGCTGGGCACAGATACGCAGTATTTT. Translation: CASSHRGLGTDTQYF.

V and J are TRBV7-9 and TRBJ2-1; D possibly matches TRBD1 or TRBD2 (5 bases each). This CDR3 has 15 residues. V lost 3 bases to trimming and J lost 3 bases, with 12 bases between them. The germline CDR1 and CDR2 sequences are SEHNR and FQNEAQ (reference sequence). Here the CDR3 DNA reads TGTGCCAGCAGCTTCTCCGGGACGGTCTACAATGAGCAGTTCTTC. This codes for CASSFSGTVYNEQFF.

The rearrangement uses TRBV7-2 and TRBJ1-5; D ambiguous. The CDR3 consists of 15 residues. The germline gives CDR1 SGHTA, CDR2 FQGNSA. V lost 1 base to trimming and J lost 0 bases, with 7 bases between them. CDR3 coding DNA: TGTGCCAGCAGCTTAGATCGAAATAGCAATCAGCCCCAGCATTTT. This codes for CASSLDRNSNQPQHF.

The chain combines TRBV10-1 with TRBJ2-1; 9 bases match TRBD2. This CDR3 is built from 16 residues. CDR1 and CDR2 from the germline V gene are WNHNN and SYGVQD (reference sequence). Trimming took 0 bases from V and 2 from J; bases not matched to a gene: 2. The CDR3 DNA reads as TGCGCCAGCAGTGAGTCTGTAGCGGGAGCCTACAATGAGCAGTTCTTC. It codes for CASSESVAGAYNEQFF.

This clone was recorded only once. The chain joins TRBV6-6 to TRBJ2-5; D remains unclear. The CDR3 totals 15 residues. Germline V gives CDR1 MNHNY, CDR2 SVGAGI (reference sequence). V lost 2 bases and J lost 4, with 14 bases in between. This CDR3 reads CASSYPDASVETQYF. DNA for the CDR3: TGTGCCAGCAGTTACCCAGACGCTAGTGTAGAGACCCAGTACTTC.

This chain links TRBV29-1 with TRBJ2-2; D uncertain. Trimming took 4 bases from V and 1 from J, leaving 10 bases between them. This CDR3 has 14 residues. Per germline, CDR1 SQVTM and CDR2 ANQGSEA. DNA for the CDR3: TGCAGCGTTGCTGGCAGGTTGAACACCGGGGAGCTGTTTTTT. Translated, it gives CSVAGRLNTGELFF.

This chain connects TRBV10-3 to TRBJ1-4; 9 bases align to TRBD1. The trim removed 8 bases at V and 7 bases at J, leaving 8 bases unmatched. The CDR3 runs to 14 residues. Germline V gene data show CDR1 as ENHRY and CDR2 as SYGVKD. The CDR3 nucleotides are TGTGCCATCGCCGCAACAGGGGGCTTTGAAAAACTGTTTTTT. Amino acid sequence: CAIAATGGFEKLFF.

The rearrangement joins TRBV11-2 to TRBJ2-3; the D gene is possibly TRBD1 (5 bases). The CDR3 totals 14 residues. CDR1 and CDR2 (germline): SGHAT, FQNNGV. With 4 bases removed from V and 1 base from J, the gap between germline ends came to 9 bases. The CDR3 protein is CASSSRAGTDTQYF. The CDR3 region has the DNA TGTGCCAGCAGCTCCAGGGCGGGCACAGATACGCAGTATTTT. The full variable domain, completed using reference TRBV11-2 and TRBJ2-3, is EAGVAQSPRYKIIEKRQSVAFWCNPISGHATLYWYQQILGQGPKLLIQFQNNGVVDDSQLPKDRFSAERLKGVDSTLKIQPAKLEDSAVYLCASSSRAGTDTQYFGPGTRLTVL.

The genes are TRBV2 and TRBJ2-7, with 15 bases fitting TRBD2. V gave up 6 bases and J gave up 7 bases; unmatched junction bases: 10. The CDR3 loop spans 16 amino acids. CDR1 SNHLY and CDR2 FYNNEI come from the germline V gene. Here the CDR3 DNA reads TGTGCCAGCAGCCGCGGACTAGCGGGAGGGCCGGGTGAGCAGTACTTC. Translation: CASSRGLAGGPGEQYF.

This chain links TRBV28 with TRBJ2-1; D is perhaps TRBD1 or TRBD2 (6 bases each). The CDR3 is 15 amino acids. Germline V CDR1 and CDR2: MDHEN, SYDVKM. Between the trimmed V and J ends, which lost 3 bases and 8 bases, there was a span of 17 bases. The DNA for the CDR3 is TGTGCCAGCAGTTTGAGGGGGGAGGTTGGGCATGAGCAGTTCTTC. Its protein is CASSLRGEVGHEQFF.

The rearrangement uses TRBV7-8 and TRBJ2-7, with 7 bases matching TRBD2. Trimming at V came to 2 bases and at J to 0 bases, leaving 7 bases not matched to a gene. Germline loops: CDR1 SGHVS, CDR2 FQNEAQ. The CDR3 is 16 residues long. The CDR3 sequence: CASSLRERGSSYEQYF. In nucleotides, the CDR3 is TGTGCCAGCAGCTTACGCGAGCGGGGCAGCTCCTACGAGCAGTACTTC.

This chain links TRBV28 with TRBJ2-7, with 10 bases that match TRBD2. Germline V CDR1 and CDR2: MDHEN, SYDVKM. The CDR3 covers 16 residues. With V trimmed by 6 bases and J by 1 base, 9 bases remained unmatched. CDR3 residues: CASSPMGTSESYEQYF. In DNA, the CDR3 is TGTGCCAGCAGCCCAATGGGGACTAGCGAATCCTACGAGCAGTACTTC.

The rearrangement joins TRBV27 to TRBJ1-1; tentatively, D is TRBD1 (5 bases). With 5 bases removed from V and 4 bases from J, the gap between germline ends came to 14 bases. CDR3 length: 14 residues. Germline V gives CDR1 MNHEY, CDR2 SMNVEV (reference sequence). CDR3 sequence: CASSLRQKSTEAFF. The CDR3, as DNA: TGTGCCAGCAGTCTCAGACAGAAGAGCACTGAAGCTTTCTTT.

The chain couples TRBV28 to TRBJ1-1; D may be TRBD1 (5 bases). V was shortened by 7 bases and J by 6 bases, with 21 bases between the two germline ends. This CDR3 is 15 amino acids long. CDR1 and CDR2 from the germline V gene are MDHEN and SYDVKM. In nucleotides, the CDR3 is TGTGCCAGCATCAGGGCCCTCCGGGGACGGGCTGAAGCTTTCTTT. It translates to CASIRALRGRAEAFF.

The CDR3 reads CASSAGGIAGVPLNEQFF. The CDR3 bases are TGTGCCAGCAGCGCCGGGGGGATAGCGGGAGTGCCGCTCAATGAGCAGTTCTTC. This chain joins TRBV9 and TRBJ2-1, with 9 nucleotides matching TRBD2. This CDR3 is built from 18 residues. Unmatched junction bases numbered 16, after V lost 3 bases and J lost 6 bases. CDR1 is SGDLS, CDR2 YYNGEE, per germline.

The CDR3 sequence: CASGLGQGSSYEQYF. Here the CDR3 DNA reads TGTGCTAGTGGACTTGGACAGGGGAGCTCCTACGAGCAGTACTTC. The chain is built from TRBV12-5 and TRBJ2-7, with 9 bases lining up with TRBD1. The CDR3 runs to 15 residues. The junction had 6 bases not matched to a gene; V was cut back by 6 bases and J by 0 bases. Germline V gene lookup returns CDR1 LGHNT and CDR2 FRNRAP.

J is TRBJ1-2 and V is TRBV5-1, with 7 positions matching TRBD1. Germline trimming cut 0 bases from V and 7 bases from J; bases unmatched to any gene: 6. From germline, CDR1 is SGHRS and CDR2 YFSETQ. CDR3 length equals 14 residues. Here the CDR3 DNA reads TGCGCCAGCAGCTTGGCCTTGGAGGGGGCTGGCTACACCTTC. It is translated as CASSLALEGAGYTF.

The genes are TRBV28 and TRBJ2-5; the D gene could be TRBD1 or TRBD2 (6 bases each). This CDR3 comprises 16 residues. V was shortened by 3 bases and J by 5 bases, with 19 bases between the two germline ends. Germline V gene data show CDR1 as MDHEN and CDR2 as SYDVKM. The CDR3, as DNA: TGTGCCAGCAGTTTCCGTAGGGGGGAAAAAAGGGAGACCCAGTACTTC. It translates to CASSFRRGEKRETQYF.

The V call is TRBV7-8, the J call TRBJ2-7; possibly TRBD2 for D (6 bases). The germline V and J ends were trimmed by 5 bases and 5 bases, with 13 bases remaining between them. This CDR3 has 13 residues. CDR1 SGHVS and CDR2 FQNEAQ come from the germline V gene. The CDR3 here is CASSRGPGDEQYF. The DNA for the CDR3 is TGTGCCAGCAGCAGGGGACCGGGAGACGAGCAGTACTTC.

This clone was recorded once. The V and J genes are TRBV18 and TRBJ2-7, with a possible D match to TRBD2 (5 bases). Germline-derived CDR1 and CDR2 are KGHSH and LQKENI. The ends were cut back, 6 bases at V and 7 bases at J, with 13 bases in the middle. The CDR3 is 12 amino acids. The CDR3 DNA reads as TGTGCCAGCTCTACGGACTGGTTTGAGCAGTACTTC. It encodes CASSTDWFEQYF.

This chain links TRBV28 with TRBJ1-1; 8 nucleotides line up with TRBD1. Germline values: CDR1 MDHEN, CDR2 SYDVKM. The J segment lost 5 bases and the V segment lost 5 bases, leaving 10 bases of the junction unmatched. The CDR3 has 15 residues. CDR3 in DNA: TGTGCCAGCAGTGCCCGGACAGGGTGGGGGACTGAAGCTTTCTTT. Translating it yields CASSARTGWGTEAFF.

The rearrangement links TRBV5-4 to TRBJ2-7; D ambiguous. The V gene's germline CDR1 is SGHNT and CDR2 YYREEE (reference sequence). The ends were cut back, 0 bases at V and 5 bases at J, with 18 bases in the middle. The CDR3 has 16 residues. The CDR3 region has the DNA TGTGCCAGCAGCTTGGGACCCGGGTCCCTAGACCACGAGCAGTACTTC. It yields the protein CASSLGPGSLDHEQYF.

The chain links TRBV19 to TRBJ2-3; 8 bases align to TRBD2. Germline V gene sequence: CDR1 LNHDA, CDR2 SQIVND (reference sequence). The CDR3 is 15 residues long. V lost 3 bases, J lost 5 bases, and 7 bases stayed unmatched. The CDR3 DNA is TGTGCCAGTAGTATCGCAGCGGGAGTCTTAGATACGCAGTATTTT. As protein: CASSIAAGVLDTQYF.